The table lists the clone carrying this T cell receptor beta chain with many counts. Its antigen is not identified. The data were taken from a study of early T cells in non-severe SARS-CoV-2 infection. Study context: Unsorted whole-blood RNA was sequenced in bulk, leaving chains unpaired. Study-level results: Anti-spike CD8 responses were favored by VDJdb matching, which missed private and CD4 specificities.

With 5 bases clipped from V and 4 bases from J, the junction kept 11 bases outside the gene matches. From germline, CDR1 is SGHTA and CDR2 FQGTGA. The CDR3 totals 15 residues. As part of library construction, unique molecular identifiers were attached to individual cDNA molecules. TCRdb re-derived calls from the 5' RACE reads in MiXCR, one entry per CDR3 protein. The sample contains 25,000 to 35,000 distinct CDR3 sequences, around 6.1% of which appear only once. The chain recombines TRBV7-3 with TRBJ2-7; 7 bases fit TRBD2. Source: whole blood, taken at baseline. The clonotype originates from an adult who was a healthcare worker with PCR-confirmed SARS-CoV-2 infection or an uninfected control (not recorded which). In nucleotides, the CDR3 is TGTGCCAGCAGCCCGACGGGGGGATTGGTATACGAGCAGTACTTC. Translating gives CASSPTGGLVYEQYF.